Listed here is a single T cell receptor beta chain. CDR3 size: 14 residues. Looked up from germline, CDR1 is SNHLY and CDR2 is FYNNEI. The V segment lost 5 bases and the J segment 5 bases; nucleotides outside the gene matches: 6. The sample belongs to a study of control samples from healthy donors and cancer patients. Assay: immunoSEQ multiplex PCR; the TCRdb copy retains only in-frame clones and omits some. The sample totals around 190,000 clones. This sequence originates from a woman aged 25 to 39 in good health. The specimen sequenced was blood. The chain uses TRBV2 and TRBJ1-5, with TRBD1 identical over 7 bases. CDR3 sequence (DNA): TGTGCCAGCAGTCGACAGGGAAGGGATCAGCCCCAGCATTTT. It specifies CASSRQGRDQPQHF.